The 9 T cell receptor beta chains reported below all come from one sample, sequenced in a study of blood T cell repertoires in COVID-19. The assay was immunoSEQ multiplex PCR, and TCRdb's table has in-frame clones only and misses some. Here the sample spans under 60,000 clones, 60% to 80% being singletons. Sequencing was carried out using peripheral blood. These receptors all stem from a human donor with active or convalescent COVID-19. The donor label of this sample is uncertain.

This rearrangement joins TRBV3-1 (or the pseudogene TRBV3-2) to TRBJ2-7, with TRBD2 matching 9 bases. Per the germline V gene, CDR1 is LGHDT and CDR2 is YNNKEL (reference sequence). V was clipped by 6 bases and J by 7 bases; unmatched bases: 13. The CDR3 covers 15 residues. The DNA for the CDR3 is TGTGCCAGCAGGCGTGGACTAGCGAGTGTCGGGGAGCAGTACTTC. The encoded protein is CASRRGLASVGEQYF.

The chain is built from TRBV30 and TRBJ2-1; TRBD1 matches 11 bases. The CDR3 has 13 amino acids. Germline CDR1 is GTSNPN and CDR2 is SVGIG (reference sequence). V lost 8 bases and J lost 6; bases outside the gene matches: 6. The DNA for the CDR3 is TGTGCCCGGATGGGACAGGGGGGCAATGAGCAGTTCTTC. Amino acids: CARMGQGGNEQFF.

The J gene is TRBJ1-4, the V gene TRBV6-2 or TRBV6-3; 8 bases are shared with TRBD1. Germline V gene sequence: CDR1 MNHEY, CDR2 SVGEGT. The ends lost 2 bases at V and 5 bases at J; junction bases unmatched: 4. CDR3 length: 15 amino acids. CDR3 in DNA: TGTGCCAGCAGTTACGGACAGGGCTTAAATGAAAAACTGTTTTTT. Translating gives CASSYGQGLNEKLFF.

The rearrangement joins TRBV5-1 to TRBJ2-7; D gene ambiguous. V was trimmed by 3 bases and J by 1 base, leaving 2 bases between them. Germline-derived CDR1 and CDR2 are SGHRS and YFSETQ. The CDR3 loop spans 11 amino acids. In nucleotides, the CDR3 is TGCGCCAGCAGCTCGTCCTACGAGCAGTACTTC. Its protein is CASSSSYEQYF.

The V and J genes are TRBV2 and TRBJ2-3; 8 bases are shared with TRBD2. Germline CDR1 is SNHLY and CDR2 is FYNNEI. J was trimmed by 3 bases and V by 5 bases; bases with no gene match: 7. CDR3 length: 15 amino acids. The CDR3 spells CASSSAGVGTDTQYF. The CDR3 DNA reads TGTGCCAGCAGTTCAGCGGGAGTCGGTACAGATACGCAGTATTTT.

For this clone: Other DNA sequences in this specimen translate into the identical CDR3. This rearrangement joins TRBV7-2 to TRBJ2-5; 9 positions agree with TRBD1. Germline CDR1 SGHTA, CDR2 FQGNSA. This CDR3 has 14 residues. After removal of 4 bases from V and 3 bases from J, the junction contained 3 bases not matched to a gene. This CDR3 reads CASSSRTGEETQYF. The DNA of the CDR3 is TGTGCCAGCAGCTCAAGGACAGGGGAAGAGACCCAGTACTTC.

This clone was recorded only once. This rearrangement joins TRBV29-1 to TRBJ2-6; unclear D gene. CDR3 length equals 14 residues. V was pared by 4 bases and J by 0 bases, with 7 bases between. Germline V CDR1 and CDR2: SQVTM, ANQGSEA. The CDR3 protein is CSVVGVSGANVLTF. In DNA, the CDR3 is TGCAGCGTTGTTGGAGTCTCTGGGGCCAACGTCCTGACTTTC.

The chain combines TRBV4-3 with TRBJ1-4, with D possibly TRBD1 on 5 matching bases. The germline CDR1 and CDR2 sequences are LGHNA and YSLEER. Between the trimmed V and J ends, which lost 3 bases and 5 bases, there was a span of 19 bases. The CDR3 is made up of 17 amino acids. Written as DNA, the CDR3 is TGCGCCAGCAGCCACACGGGGGGTGGGATGAGAAATGAAAAACTGTTTTTT. Translated, it gives CASSHTGGGMRNEKLFF.

The chain employs TRBV19 and TRBJ1-1; 7 nucleotides align to TRBD1. V shed 3 bases, J shed 1 base, and the junction held 5 bases outside the gene matches. Germline lookup yields CDR1 LNHDA and CDR2 SQIVND (reference sequence). This CDR3 spans 15 amino acids. The CDR3, as DNA: TGTGCCAGTAGTATCCCAGGGGGAAGGAACACTGAAGCTTTCTTT. As protein: CASSIPGGRNTEAFF.